This T cell receptor beta chain was found in a study of T cells in Graves' hyperthyroidism and ophthalmopathy. Study-level findings and limits: Through a model of 13 V-J features, ophthalmopathy was separated from stable hyperthyroidism.

The germline V gene has CDR1 KGHSH and CDR2 LQKENI. V was pared by 2 bases and J by 5 bases, with 13 bases between. The CDR3 covers 14 residues. Patients aged 18 to 65 had newly diagnosed hyperthyroidism that had lasted under 2 months. Any patient presenting with uncontrolled infection, other autoimmune disease, pregnancy or lactation was left out. PBMCs were obtained from about 10 ml fresh peripheral blood. This clonotype was observed many times. Its target is unknown. Amplification yielded TCR beta CDR3 regions, with RNA transcripts as the source. RT-PCR in the first round (using the HTBI primer set) targeted the TCR CDR3. In TCRdb, the multiplex PCR reads were re-called with MiXCR into one record per CDR3 protein. The repertoire includes some 440,000 distinct CDR3 sequences, approximately 15% of them detected once, and 11% to 15% sits in the top ten.

The sequence was obtained from a woman aged 18 to 35 with Graves' hyperthyroidism. The rearrangement links TRBV18 to TRBJ2-7; the D is unclear. Sequences were obtained from blood. In DNA form, the CDR3 reads TGTGCCAGCTCACCAAGGGCGGATGGACACGAGCAGTACTTC. Translated: CASSPRADGHEQYF.